Below, 32 T cell receptor beta chains from the same sample are listed, as sequenced in a study of blood T cell repertoires in COVID-19. Sequencing was performed with immunoSEQ multiplex PCR; in TCRdb, only in-frame clones are kept and a portion is missing. There are approximately 200,000 clones in the sample; around 89% occur only once, and about 3.3% lies in the top ten. Sequencing used PBMCs or T cells enriched from blood (not recorded which). Receptors originate from a woman aged 18-29 years in a cohort exposed to, infected with or recovered from COVID-19 (not recorded which).

The CDR3 here is CASSLEGEGYTF. The CDR3 DNA reads TGTGCCAGCAGTTTAGAGGGGGAGGGCTACACCTTC. The chain joins TRBV12-3 or TRBV12-4 to TRBJ1-2; D is possibly TRBD1 (6 bases). V was trimmed by 1 base and J by 8 bases, leaving 8 bases between them. The CDR3 spans 12 residues.

The CDR3 region has the DNA TGTGCCAGCAGCCCCCCAGGACAGGATGTTTTTGGCTACACCTTC. This codes for CASSPPGQDVFGYTF. The chain has TRBV25-1 and TRBJ1-2; the match to TRBD1 covers 7 bases. The CDR3 has 15 amino acids. V lost 6 bases and J lost 7; bases outside the gene matches: 14. Germline V gene sequence: CDR1 MGHDK, CDR2 SYGVNS.

V and J are TRBV7-2 and TRBJ1-1; D may be TRBD1 (5 bases). The germline CDR1 and CDR2 sequences are SGHTA and FQGNSA. V dropped 5 bases and J dropped 7 bases, with 20 bases sitting between them. The CDR3 is 15 residues long. CDR3 DNA: TGTGCCAGCAGCCCCTTATTACAGGTATCGGGTGAAGCTTTCTTT. Translation gives CASSPLLQVSGEAFF.

This clone was seen a few times. The chain joins TRBV6-5 to TRBJ2-2, with 7 bases matching TRBD1. Germline-derived CDR1 and CDR2 are MNHEY and SVGAGI. Trimming took 11 bases from V and 6 from J; bases not matched to a gene: 9. The CDR3 is 13 residues long. CDR3 amino acids: CASTGVTPGELFF. The CDR3 nucleotides read TGTGCCTCCACAGGGGTAACACCCGGGGAGCTGTTTTTT.

The genes are TRBV19 and TRBJ1-5; TRBD1 is a possible D gene (5 bases). The CDR3 is made up of 16 amino acids. The V gene lost 3 bases and the J gene lost 3 bases, with 15 bases spanning the gap. Germline V CDR1 and CDR2: LNHDA, SQIVND (reference sequence). The CDR3 DNA sequence: TGTGCCAGTAGTATCACCGGGAGGGGTGACAATCAGCCCCAGCATTTT. This codes for CASSITGRGDNQPQHF. The full variable domain, its missing parts supplied by reference TRBV19 and TRBJ1-5, is DGGITQSPKYLFRKEGQNVTLSCEQNLNHDAMYWYRQDPGQGLRLIYYSQIVNDFQKGDIAEGYSVSREKKESFPLTVTSAQKNPTAFYLCASSITGRGDNQPQHFGDGTRLSIL.

This clone occurred once. The chain links TRBV19 to TRBJ2-1; TRBD2 matches at 7 bases. Trimming cost V 3 bases and J 10 bases; bases outside gene matches: 0. This CDR3 region has 11 residues. From germline, CDR1 is LNHDA and CDR2 SQIVND (reference sequence). CDR3 in amino acids: CASSIGREQFF. In nucleotides, the CDR3 is TGTGCCAGTAGTATCGGGAGGGAGCAGTTCTTC.

The chain joins TRBV5-4 to TRBJ2-3; 10 bases align to TRBD2. This CDR3 contains 18 residues. From germline, CDR1 is SGHNT and CDR2 YYREEE (reference sequence). V lost 0 bases and J lost 3; bases outside the gene matches: 10. The CDR3 loop is CASSLVPLLAGSTDTQYF. DNA of the CDR3: TGTGCCAGCAGCTTGGTCCCCCTACTAGCGGGGTCGACAGATACGCAGTATTTT. Full variable domain (outside the CDR3, taken from reference TRBV5-4 and TRBJ2-3): ETGVTQSPTHLIKTRGQQVTLRCSSQSGHNTVSWYQQALGQGPQFIFQYYREEENGRGNFPPRFSGLQFPNYSSELNVNALELDDSALYLCASSLVPLLAGSTDTQYFGPGTRLTVL.

This chain's CDR3 is CASSLGDSEKLFF. DNA of the CDR3: TGTGCCAGCAGCTTAGGGGACAGTGAAAAACTGTTTTTT. This sequence joins TRBV7-8 and TRBJ1-4; 7 bases fit TRBD1. Unmatched junction bases numbered 0, after V lost 1 base and J lost 7 bases. Germline V gene sequence: CDR1 SGHVS, CDR2 FQNEAQ. The length of the CDR3 is 13 residues. Full variable domain (missing parts from reference TRBV7-8 and TRBJ1-4): GAGVSQSPRYKVAKRGQDVALRCDPISGHVSLFWYQQALGQGPEFLTYFQNEAQLDKSGLPSDRFFAERPEGSVSTLKIQRTQQEDSAVYLCASSLGDSEKLFFGSGTQLSVL.

The chain combines TRBV13 with TRBJ1-2; 7 bases agree with TRBD1. Germline trimming cut 6 bases from V and 4 bases from J; bases unmatched to any gene: 5. The CDR3 runs to 13 residues. CDR1 is PRHDT, CDR2 FYEKMQ, per germline (reference sequence). The CDR3 DNA sequence: TGTGCCAGCAGGCGGGACAGAGGCTATGGCTACACCTTC. This codes for CASRRDRGYGYTF.

This chain joins TRBV5-6 and TRBJ2-5, with TRBD2 matching 12 bases. V lost 4 bases and J lost 5; bases outside the gene matches: 6. From germline, CDR1 is SGHDT and CDR2 YYEEEE. The CDR3 sequence is 15 residues long. Here the CDR3 DNA reads TGTGCCAGCAGCCAACTAGCGGGGGGCGGGGAGACCCAGTACTTC. Translating it yields CASSQLAGGGETQYF.

This chain links TRBV28 with TRBJ1-4, with 9 bases lining up with TRBD1. This CDR3 has 17 amino acids. Trimming at V came to 5 bases and at J to 0 bases, leaving 7 bases not matched to a gene. CDR1 and CDR2 from the germline V gene are MDHEN and SYDVKM. CDR3 loop: CASSPSGQGATNEKLFF. In DNA, the CDR3 is TGTGCCAGCAGTCCATCGGGACAGGGAGCAACTAATGAAAAACTGTTTTTT. The full variable domain, completed using reference TRBV28 and TRBJ1-4, is DVKVTQSSRYLVKRTGEKVFLECVQDMDHENMFWYRQDPGLGLRLIYFSYDVKMKEKGDIPEGYSVSREKKERFSLILESASTNQTSMYLCASSPSGQGATNEKLFFGSGTQLSVL.

This chain links TRBV19 with TRBJ2-1; 9 bases align to TRBD2. CDR1 and CDR2 (germline): LNHDA, SQIVND (reference sequence). There are 15 residues in the CDR3. V shed 0 bases and J 7 bases; nucleotides not matched to a gene: 4. The chain's CDR3 is CASSIDQGLANEQFF. In DNA, the CDR3 is TGTGCCAGTAGTATAGATCAGGGACTAGCAAATGAGCAGTTCTTC.

The V gene is TRBV7-3, the J gene TRBJ2-5; 8 bases align to TRBD1. The J segment lost 5 bases and the V segment lost 3 bases, leaving 2 bases of the junction unmatched. Looked up from germline, CDR1 is SGHTA and CDR2 is FQGTGA. The CDR3 sequence is 13 residues long. CDR3 amino acids: CASSFRQGETQYF. The CDR3 DNA sequence: TGTGCCAGCAGCTTTAGACAGGGGGAGACCCAGTACTTC.

The rearrangement uses TRBV30 and TRBJ2-7; 7 bases are a match to TRBD1. Germline trimming cut 2 bases from V and 6 bases from J; bases unmatched to any gene: 4. The CDR3 covers 12 residues. Germline V gives CDR1 GTSNPN, CDR2 SVGIG (reference sequence). Here the CDR3 DNA reads TGTGCCTGGAGTCTGACAGGGCCCGAGCAGTACTTC. It encodes CAWSLTGPEQYF. The full variable domain, rest sourced from reference TRBV30 and TRBJ2-7, is SQTIHQWPATLVQPVGSPLSLECTVEGTSNPNLYWYRQAAGRGLQLLFYSVGIGQISSEVPQNLSASRPQDRQFILSSKKLLLSDSGFYLCAWSLTGPEQYFGPGTRLTVT.

This clone was seen just once. J is TRBJ2-1 and V is TRBV2, with TRBD2 matching 15 bases. This CDR3 has 16 residues. J was trimmed by 4 bases and V by 6 bases; bases with no gene match: 4. Germline values: CDR1 SNHLY, CDR2 FYNNEI. The CDR3 region has the DNA TGTGCCAGCAGGGGGACTAGCGGGGGGAAGTACAATGAGCAGTTCTTC. Protein sequence: CASRGTSGGKYNEQFF.

V usage is TRBV6-5 and J usage is TRBJ2-7; D is perhaps TRBD1 (6 bases). The V end lost 6 bases, the J end lost 5 bases, and 17 bases lay between the germline ends. The CDR3 loop spans 14 amino acids. In germline, CDR1 is MNHEY, CDR2 SVGAGI. As DNA, the CDR3 is TGTGCCAGCAGCCTCCGGCAGGGGCTCCACGAGCAGTACTTC. It specifies CASSLRQGLHEQYF.

V usage is TRBV5-6 and J usage is TRBJ2-1, with 11 bases that match TRBD2. The CDR3 contains 15 residues. CDR1 and CDR2 (germline): SGHDT, YYEEEE. The V and J ends lost 5 bases and 5 bases, in that order; junction bases with no gene match: 6. CDR3 amino acids: CASRERTSGHNEQFF. DNA for the CDR3: TGTGCCAGCAGGGAGAGGACTAGCGGGCACAATGAGCAGTTCTTC.

The V gene is TRBV7-9, the J gene TRBJ1-1; D gene uncertain. Germline loops: CDR1 SEHNR, CDR2 FQNEAQ (reference sequence). The CDR3 has 13 residues. V was trimmed by 4 bases and J by 3 bases, leaving 9 bases between them. This chain's CDR3 is CASSSTMDTEAFF. The CDR3 nucleotides are TGTGCCAGCAGCTCTACGATGGACACTGAAGCTTTCTTT.

The chain carries TRBV2 and TRBJ2-7; TRBD1 is a possible D gene (6 bases). CDR3 size: 12 residues. Deletions cut 7 bases from V and 3 bases from J, with 10 bases between. CDR1 is SNHLY, CDR2 FYNNEI, per germline. The CDR3 DNA reads as TGTGCCAGCACAACAGGGTTCTACGAGCAGTACTTC. This gives the protein CASTTGFYEQYF.

The rearrangement joins TRBV4-1 to TRBJ1-2; D not resolved. Trimming removed 3 bases from V and 2 bases from J, with 4 bases in between. Germline V gene data show CDR1 as MGHRA and CDR2 as YSYEKL. CDR3 length equals 12 residues. CDR3 nucleotide sequence: TGCGCCAGCAGCCACCTAAACTATGGCTACACCTTC. It specifies CASSHLNYGYTF.

J is TRBJ1-1 and V is TRBV19; 7 positions agree with TRBD1. The germline V gene has CDR1 LNHDA and CDR2 SQIVND (reference sequence). The CDR3 sequence is 20 residues long. V dropped 7 bases and J dropped 1; count of bases not matched to a gene: 24. As DNA, the CDR3 is TGTGCCAGTACGGTGAGGTTACAGGGGAAAGGTATGAGGGGGAACACTGAAGCTTTCTTT. Translated: CASTVRLQGKGMRGNTEAFF. Looking up the rest from reference TRBV19 and TRBJ1-1 gives the full variable domain: DGGITQSPKYLFRKEGQNVTLSCEQNLNHDAMYWYRQDPGQGLRLIYYSQIVNDFQKGDIAEGYSVSREKKESFPLTVTSAQKNPTAFYLCASTVRLQGKGMRGNTEAFFGQGTRLTVV.

CDR3 in DNA: TGTGCCAGCAGCCCGGGACAGGGGCTCCATGGCTACACCTTC. This sequence encodes CASSPGQGLHGYTF. The chain is built from TRBV14 and TRBJ1-2; 10 bases are a match to TRBD1. Germline V gene sequence: CDR1 SGHDN, CDR2 FVKESK. The CDR3 spans 14 residues. V lost 4 bases and J lost 6; bases outside the gene matches: 5.

The rearrangement joins TRBV20-1 to TRBJ1-1; D unclear. The CDR3 runs 14 residues. The germline V gene has CDR1 DFQATT and CDR2 SNEGSKA (reference sequence). Trimming took off 3 bases at V and 0 bases at J, with 11 bases between the two ends. The CDR3 coding sequence is TGCAGTGCTAGTTTCCCTTTCTTGAACACTGAAGCTTTCTTT. This codes for CSASFPFLNTEAFF.

This chain links TRBV2 with TRBJ1-2; D is ambiguous. CDR1 is SNHLY and CDR2 is FYNNEI in the germline V gene. The CDR3 contains 14 residues. Trimming removed 4 bases from V and 4 bases from J, with 13 bases in between. The CDR3 nucleotides read TGTGCCAGCAGTGTGCCGGGTCGTGGCTATGGCTACACCTTC. It is translated as CASSVPGRGYGYTF.

The rearrangement uses TRBV6-5 and TRBJ2-1, with 10 bases fitting TRBD1. This CDR3 comprises 16 residues. Germline V gives CDR1 MNHEY, CDR2 SVGAGI. V shed 0 bases, J shed 6 bases, and the junction held 5 bases outside the gene matches. CDR3 loop: CASSYSRQGAFNEQFF. The CDR3 region has the DNA TGTGCCAGCAGTTACTCGAGACAGGGGGCGTTCAATGAGCAGTTCTTC.

The chain has TRBV5-1 and TRBJ2-1; 11 nucleotides agree with TRBD2. Germline CDR1 reads SGHRS; CDR2 reads YFSETQ. V shed 6 bases, J shed 7 bases, and the junction held 9 bases outside the gene matches. The CDR3 has 15 residues. The CDR3 spells CASKTLAGVVNEQFF. CDR3 nucleotide sequence: TGCGCCAGCAAGACACTAGCGGGAGTTGTTAATGAGCAGTTCTTC.

The CDR3 region is CASRGQGEYF. The CDR3 DNA follows: TGTGCCAGCAGGGGACAGGGGGAATATTTT. The J gene is TRBJ1-3, the V gene TRBV6-5; 11 nucleotides align to TRBD1. This CDR3 region has 10 residues. Trimming removed 6 bases from V and 15 bases from J; junction bases left unmatched: 1. Germline loops: CDR1 MNHEY, CDR2 SVGAGI.

The V gene is TRBV19, the J gene TRBJ1-1; D not resolved. Looked up from germline, CDR1 is LNHDA and CDR2 is SQIVND (reference sequence). Trimming stripped 9 bases from V and 6 bases from J, with 17 bases between. The CDR3 is 13 residues long. This CDR3 reads CASRSATLAEAFF. DNA for the CDR3: TGTGCCAGCCGTAGTGCGACATTGGCTGAAGCTTTCTTT.

The chain joins TRBV9 to TRBJ2-4; 8 positions agree with TRBD2. This CDR3 region has 14 residues. Germline loops: CDR1 SGDLS, CDR2 YYNGEE. V shed 4 bases, J shed 6 bases, and the junction held 6 bases outside the gene matches. The CDR3 nucleotides are TGTGCCAGCAGCCCCCGGGAGGGGATAAACATTCAGTACTTC. Encoded protein: CASSPREGINIQYF.

The rearrangement links TRBV11-2 to TRBJ1-2; the match to TRBD1 covers 9 bases. The CDR3 is 19 amino acids. V shed 0 bases and J 0 bases; nucleotides not matched to a gene: 11. CDR1 SGHAT and CDR2 FQNNGV come from the germline V gene. In DNA, the CDR3 is TGTGCCAGCAGCTTAGATCGGGCGGGACAGGGCCTAGCTAACTATGGCTACACCTTC. Protein product: CASSLDRAGQGLANYGYTF.

The J gene is TRBJ2-3, the V gene TRBV5-1; a possible D gene is TRBD2 (5 bases). This CDR3 is built from 15 residues. The germline V gene encodes CDR1 SGHRS and CDR2 YFSETQ. With 5 bases removed from V and 2 bases from J, the gap between germline ends came to 15 bases. CDR3 residues: CASRNGELNTDTQYF. In nucleotides, the CDR3 is TGCGCCAGCAGGAACGGGGAGTTAAACACAGATACGCAGTATTTT.

This sequence joins TRBV28 and TRBJ1-2, with D possibly TRBD1 on 5 matching bases. This CDR3 contains 11 residues. Germline CDR1 MDHEN, CDR2 SYDVKM. V gave up 7 bases and J gave up 7 bases, with 10 bases separating them. CDR3 protein: CASTLGAGYTF. The CDR3 nucleotides are TGTGCCAGCACCCTAGGGGCTGGCTACACCTTC.